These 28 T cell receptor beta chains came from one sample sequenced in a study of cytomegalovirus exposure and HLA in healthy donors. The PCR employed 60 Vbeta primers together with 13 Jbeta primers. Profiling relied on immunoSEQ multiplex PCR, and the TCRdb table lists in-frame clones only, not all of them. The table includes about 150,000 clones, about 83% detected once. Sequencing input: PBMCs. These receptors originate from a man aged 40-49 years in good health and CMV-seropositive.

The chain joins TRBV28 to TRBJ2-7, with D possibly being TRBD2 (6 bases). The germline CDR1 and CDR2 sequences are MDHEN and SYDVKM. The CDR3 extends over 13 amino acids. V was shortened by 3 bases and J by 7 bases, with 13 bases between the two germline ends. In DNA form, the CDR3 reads TGTGCCAGCAGTTTCTCGGGGGAAAGGGAGCAGTACTTC. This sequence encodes CASSFSGEREQYF.

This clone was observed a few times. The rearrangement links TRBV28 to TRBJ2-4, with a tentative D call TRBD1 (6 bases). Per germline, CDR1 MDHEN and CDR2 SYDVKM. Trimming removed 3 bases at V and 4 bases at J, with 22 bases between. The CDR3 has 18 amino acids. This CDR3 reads CASSFHLTGQGLKNIQYF. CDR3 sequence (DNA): TGTGCCAGCAGTTTTCATCTCACAGGGCAGGGTTTAAAAAACATTCAGTACTTC.

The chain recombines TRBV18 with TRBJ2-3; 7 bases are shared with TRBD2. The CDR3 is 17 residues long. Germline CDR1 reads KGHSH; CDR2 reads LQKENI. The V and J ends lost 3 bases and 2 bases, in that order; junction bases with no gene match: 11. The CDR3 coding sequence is TGTGCCAGCTCACCCGGATTAGCGGGCCGTTCCACAGATACGCAGTATTTT. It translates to CASSPGLAGRSTDTQYF.

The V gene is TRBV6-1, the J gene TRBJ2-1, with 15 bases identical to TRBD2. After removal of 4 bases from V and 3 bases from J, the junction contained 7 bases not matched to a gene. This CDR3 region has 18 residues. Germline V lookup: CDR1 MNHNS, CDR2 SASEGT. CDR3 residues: CASSGGLAGGIGYNEQFF. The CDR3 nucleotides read TGTGCCAGCAGTGGGGGACTAGCGGGAGGAATCGGCTACAATGAGCAGTTCTTC.

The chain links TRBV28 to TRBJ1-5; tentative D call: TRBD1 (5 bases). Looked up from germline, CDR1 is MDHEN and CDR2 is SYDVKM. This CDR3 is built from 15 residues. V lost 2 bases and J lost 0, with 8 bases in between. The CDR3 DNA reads TGTGCCAGCAGTTTAAATAGGGGTAGCAATCAGCCCCAGCATTTT. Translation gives CASSLNRGSNQPQHF.

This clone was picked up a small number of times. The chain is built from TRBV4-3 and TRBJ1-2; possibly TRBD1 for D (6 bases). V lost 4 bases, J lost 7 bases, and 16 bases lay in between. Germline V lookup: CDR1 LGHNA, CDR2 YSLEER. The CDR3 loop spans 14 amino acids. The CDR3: CASSRWEGESGYTF. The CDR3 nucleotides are TGCGCCAGCAGCCGATGGGAGGGGGAATCTGGCTACACCTTC.

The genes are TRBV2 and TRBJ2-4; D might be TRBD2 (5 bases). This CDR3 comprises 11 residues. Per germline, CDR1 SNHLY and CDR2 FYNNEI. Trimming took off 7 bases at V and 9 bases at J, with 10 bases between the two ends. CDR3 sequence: CASKLDTIQYF. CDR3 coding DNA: TGTGCCAGCAAACTAGACACCATTCAGTACTTC.

The CDR3 sequence is CASSYTRTGYGYTF. CDR3 sequence (DNA): TGTGCCAGCAGCTATACTCGGACAGGGTATGGCTACACCTTC. This chain uses TRBV14 with TRBJ1-2; 8 bases are a match to TRBD1. V lost 5 bases to trimming and J lost 5 bases; unmatched junction nucleotides: 7. This CDR3 is 14 amino acids long. CDR1 and CDR2 (germline): SGHDN, FVKESK.

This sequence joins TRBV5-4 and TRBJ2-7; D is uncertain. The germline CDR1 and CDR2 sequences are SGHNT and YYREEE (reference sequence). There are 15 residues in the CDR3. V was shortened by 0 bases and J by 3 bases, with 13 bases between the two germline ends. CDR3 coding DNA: TGTGCCAGCAGCTTGGAAGGCGGTCGGAGCTACGAGCAGTACTTC. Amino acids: CASSLEGGRSYEQYF.

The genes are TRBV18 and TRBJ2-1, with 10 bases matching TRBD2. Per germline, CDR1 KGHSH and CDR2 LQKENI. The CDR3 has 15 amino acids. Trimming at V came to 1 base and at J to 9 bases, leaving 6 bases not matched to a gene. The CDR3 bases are TGTGCCAGCTCACCACTGAGCGGGAGGGCCGCTGAGCAGTTCTTC. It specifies CASSPLSGRAAEQFF.

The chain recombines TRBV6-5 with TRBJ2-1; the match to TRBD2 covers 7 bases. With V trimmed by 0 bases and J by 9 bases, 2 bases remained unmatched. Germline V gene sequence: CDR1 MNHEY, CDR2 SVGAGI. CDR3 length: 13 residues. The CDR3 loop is CASSYSSGGEQFF. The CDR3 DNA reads TGTGCCAGCAGTTACTCCTCGGGAGGTGAGCAGTTCTTC.

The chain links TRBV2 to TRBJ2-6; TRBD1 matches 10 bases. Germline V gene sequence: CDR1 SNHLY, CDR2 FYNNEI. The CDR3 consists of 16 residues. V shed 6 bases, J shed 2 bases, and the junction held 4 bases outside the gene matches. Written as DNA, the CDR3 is TGTGCCAGCAGACGCGGGACAGGGGCTGGGGCCAACGTCCTGACTTTC. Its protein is CASRRGTGAGANVLTF.

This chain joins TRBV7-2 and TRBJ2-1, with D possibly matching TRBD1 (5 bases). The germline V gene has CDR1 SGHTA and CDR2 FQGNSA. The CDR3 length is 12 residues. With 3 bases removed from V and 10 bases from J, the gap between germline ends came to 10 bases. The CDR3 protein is CASSFSGSEQFF. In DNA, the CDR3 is TGTGCCAGCAGCTTCTCAGGGTCGGAGCAGTTCTTC.

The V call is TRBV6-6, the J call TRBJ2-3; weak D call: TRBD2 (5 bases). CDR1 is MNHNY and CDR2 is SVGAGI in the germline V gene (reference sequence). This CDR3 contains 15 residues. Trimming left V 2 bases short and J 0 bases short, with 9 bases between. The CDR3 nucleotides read TGTGCCAGCAGTTACATAGCGACAAGCACAGATACGCAGTATTTT. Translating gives CASSYIATSTDTQYF.

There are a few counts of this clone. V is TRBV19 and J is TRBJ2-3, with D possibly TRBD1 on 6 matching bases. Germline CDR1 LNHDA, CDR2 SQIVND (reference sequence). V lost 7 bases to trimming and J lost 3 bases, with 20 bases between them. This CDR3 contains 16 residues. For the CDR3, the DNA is TGTGCCAGTACCCACCGGCCAGGGGCCCTTACAGATACGCAGTATTTT. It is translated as CASTHRPGALTDTQYF.

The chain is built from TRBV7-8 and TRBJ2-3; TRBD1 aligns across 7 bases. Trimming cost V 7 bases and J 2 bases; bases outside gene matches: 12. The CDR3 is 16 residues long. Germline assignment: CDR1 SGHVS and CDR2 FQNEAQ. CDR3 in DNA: TGTGCCAGCACCCTACCCGGGGACAGTTACACAGATACGCAGTATTTT. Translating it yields CASTLPGDSYTDTQYF.

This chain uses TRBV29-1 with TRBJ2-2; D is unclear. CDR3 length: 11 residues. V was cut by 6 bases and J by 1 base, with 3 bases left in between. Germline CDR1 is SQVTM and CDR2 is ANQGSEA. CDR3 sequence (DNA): TGCAGCGTACAGAACACCGGGGAGCTGTTTTTT. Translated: CSVQNTGELFF.

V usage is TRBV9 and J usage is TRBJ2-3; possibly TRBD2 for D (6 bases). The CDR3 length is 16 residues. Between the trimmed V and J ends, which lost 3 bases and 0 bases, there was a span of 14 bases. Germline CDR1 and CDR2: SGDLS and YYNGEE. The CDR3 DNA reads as TGTGCCAGCAGCGCCGCGGGACGTCCGAGCACAGATACGCAGTATTTT. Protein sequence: CASSAAGRPSTDTQYF.

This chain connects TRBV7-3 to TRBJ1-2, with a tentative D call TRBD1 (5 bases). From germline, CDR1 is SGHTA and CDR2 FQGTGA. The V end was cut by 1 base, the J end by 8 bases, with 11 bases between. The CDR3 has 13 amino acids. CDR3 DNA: TGTGCCAGCAGCTTAAACGGGAGGGGCGGCTACACCTTC. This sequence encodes CASSLNGRGGYTF. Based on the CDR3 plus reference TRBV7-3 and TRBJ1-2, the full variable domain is GAGVSQTPSNKVTEKGKYVELRCDPISGHTALYWYRQSLGQGPEFLIYFQGTGAADDSGLPNDRFFAVRPEGSVSTLKIQRTERGDSAVYLCASSLNGRGGYTFGSGTRLTVV.

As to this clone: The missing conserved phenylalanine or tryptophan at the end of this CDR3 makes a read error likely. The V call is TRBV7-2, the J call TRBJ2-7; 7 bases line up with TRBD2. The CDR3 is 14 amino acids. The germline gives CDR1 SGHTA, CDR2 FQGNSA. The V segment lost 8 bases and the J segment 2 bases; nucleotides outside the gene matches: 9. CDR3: CASGRGGPPYEQYL. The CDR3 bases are TGTGCCAGCGGGCGGGGAGGGCCCCCCTACGAGCAGTACCTC.

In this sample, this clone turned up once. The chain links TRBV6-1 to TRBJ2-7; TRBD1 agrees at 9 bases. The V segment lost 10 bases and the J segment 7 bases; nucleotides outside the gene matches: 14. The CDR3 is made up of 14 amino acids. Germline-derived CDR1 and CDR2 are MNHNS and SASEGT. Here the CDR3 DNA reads TGTGCCATCGTACGGGACAGGGAGGCAGGAGAGCAGTACTTC. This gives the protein CAIVRDREAGEQYF.

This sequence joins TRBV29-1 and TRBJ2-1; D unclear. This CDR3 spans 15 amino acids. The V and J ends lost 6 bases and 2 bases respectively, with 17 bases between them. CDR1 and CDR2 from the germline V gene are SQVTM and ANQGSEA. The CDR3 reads CSVASTGGAYNEQFF. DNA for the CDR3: TGCAGCGTCGCCTCGACTGGTGGAGCCTACAATGAGCAGTTCTTC.

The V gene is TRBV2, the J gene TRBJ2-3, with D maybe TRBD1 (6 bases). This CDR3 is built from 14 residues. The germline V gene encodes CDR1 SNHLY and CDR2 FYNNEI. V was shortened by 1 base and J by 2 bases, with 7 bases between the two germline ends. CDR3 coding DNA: TGTGCCAGCAGTGAAGGGGGGCTCACAGATACGCAGTATTTT. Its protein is CASSEGGLTDTQYF. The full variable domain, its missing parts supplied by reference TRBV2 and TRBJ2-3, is EPEVTQTPSHQVTQMGQEVILRCVPISNHLYFYWYRQILGQKVEFLVSFYNNEISEKSEIFDDQFSVERPDGSNFTLKIRSTKLEDSAMYFCASSEGGLTDTQYFGPGTRLTVL.

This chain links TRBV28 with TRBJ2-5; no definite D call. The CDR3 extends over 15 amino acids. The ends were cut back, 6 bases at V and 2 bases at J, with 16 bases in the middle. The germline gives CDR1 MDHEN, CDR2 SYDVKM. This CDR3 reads CASREPFKYQETQYF. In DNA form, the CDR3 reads TGTGCCAGCAGGGAGCCATTTAAGTATCAAGAGACCCAGTACTTC.

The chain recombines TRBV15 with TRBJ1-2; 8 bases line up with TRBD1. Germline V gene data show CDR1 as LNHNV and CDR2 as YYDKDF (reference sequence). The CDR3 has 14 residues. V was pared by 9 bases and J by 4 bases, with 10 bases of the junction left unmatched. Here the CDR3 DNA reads TGTGCCACGAAACCCCGGGACAGGCCCTATGGCTACACCTTC. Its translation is CATKPRDRPYGYTF.

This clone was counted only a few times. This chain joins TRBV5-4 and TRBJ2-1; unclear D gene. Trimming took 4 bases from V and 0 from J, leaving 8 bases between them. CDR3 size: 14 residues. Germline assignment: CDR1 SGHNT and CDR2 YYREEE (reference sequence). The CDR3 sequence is CASSPESSYNEQFF. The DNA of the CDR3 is TGTGCCAGCAGCCCGGAGAGCTCCTACAATGAGCAGTTCTTC.

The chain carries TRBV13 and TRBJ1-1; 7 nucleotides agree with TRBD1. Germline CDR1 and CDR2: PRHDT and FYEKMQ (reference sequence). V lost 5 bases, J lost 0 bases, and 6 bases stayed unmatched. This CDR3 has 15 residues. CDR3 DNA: TGTGCCAGCAGCCCACCAACAGGGGTGAACACTGAAGCTTTCTTT. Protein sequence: CASSPPTGVNTEAFF.

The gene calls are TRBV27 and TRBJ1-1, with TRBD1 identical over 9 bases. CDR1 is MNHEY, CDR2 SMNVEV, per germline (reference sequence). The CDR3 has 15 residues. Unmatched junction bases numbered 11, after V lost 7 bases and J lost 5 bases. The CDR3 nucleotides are TGTGCCAGCACCCGGGAGACAGGGGGTTATACTGAAGCTTTCTTT. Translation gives CASTRETGGYTEAFF.